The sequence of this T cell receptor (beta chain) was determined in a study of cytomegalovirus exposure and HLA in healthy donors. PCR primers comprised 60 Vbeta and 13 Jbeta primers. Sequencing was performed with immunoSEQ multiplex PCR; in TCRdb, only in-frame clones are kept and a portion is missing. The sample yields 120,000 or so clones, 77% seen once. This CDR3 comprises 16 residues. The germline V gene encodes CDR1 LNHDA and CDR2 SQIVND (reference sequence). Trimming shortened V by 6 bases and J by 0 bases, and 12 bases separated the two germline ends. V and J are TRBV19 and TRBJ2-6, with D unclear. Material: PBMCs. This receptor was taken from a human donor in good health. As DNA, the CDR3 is TGTGCCAGTAGGCCCCCGCTGAGCTCTGGGGCCAACGTCCTGACTTTC. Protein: CASRPPLSSGANVLTF.